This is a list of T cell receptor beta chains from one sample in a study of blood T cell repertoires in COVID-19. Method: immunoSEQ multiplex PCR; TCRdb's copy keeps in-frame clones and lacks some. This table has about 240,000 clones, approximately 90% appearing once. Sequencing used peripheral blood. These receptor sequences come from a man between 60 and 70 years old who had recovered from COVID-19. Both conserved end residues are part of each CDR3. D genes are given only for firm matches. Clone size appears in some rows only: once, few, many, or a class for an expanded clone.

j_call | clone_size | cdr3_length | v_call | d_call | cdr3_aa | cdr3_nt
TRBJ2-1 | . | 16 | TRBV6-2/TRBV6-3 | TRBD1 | CASSSAPGQVFNEQFF | TGTGCCAGCAGTTCCGCACCGGGACAGGTTTTTAATGAGCAGTTCTTC
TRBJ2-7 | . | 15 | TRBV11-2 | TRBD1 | CASSPWTGAHYEQYF | TGTGCCAGCAGCCCATGGACAGGGGCACATTACGAGCAGTACTTC
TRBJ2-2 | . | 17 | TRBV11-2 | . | CASSLDAQGSRTGELFF | TGTGCCAGCAGCTTAGATGCACAGGGCTCACGGACCGGGGAGCTGTTTTTT
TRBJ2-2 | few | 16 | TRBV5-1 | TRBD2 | CASSLIAGDRTGELFF | TGCGCCAGCAGCTTGATTGCGGGGGACCGCACCGGGGAGCTGTTTTTT
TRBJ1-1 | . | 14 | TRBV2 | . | CASSEARPNTEAFF | TGTGCCAGCAGTGAAGCGCGTCCAAACACTGAAGCTTTCTTT
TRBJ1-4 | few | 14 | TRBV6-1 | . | CASSDPRGGEKLFF | TGTGCCAGCAGTGACCCCAGGGGAGGGGAAAAACTGTTTTTT
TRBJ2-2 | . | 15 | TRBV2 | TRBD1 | CASTVRQGMAGELFF | TGTGCCAGCACCGTTAGACAGGGTATGGCCGGGGAGCTGTTTTTT
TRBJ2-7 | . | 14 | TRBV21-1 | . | CASSRGQGAGEQYF | TGTGCCAGCAGCAGGGGACAGGGGGCGGGGGAGCAGTACTTC
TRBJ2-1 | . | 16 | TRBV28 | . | CASSSGHGGPYNEQFF | TGTGCCAGCAGTTCGGGACACGGGGGGCCCTACAATGAGCAGTTCTTC
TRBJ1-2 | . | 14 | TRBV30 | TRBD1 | CAWSVGQGLYGYTF | TGTGCCTGGAGTGTAGGACAGGGCCTCTATGGCTACACCTTC
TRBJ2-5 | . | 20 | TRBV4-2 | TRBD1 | CASSQGRGRDRATRWETQYF | TGTGCCAGCAGCCAAGGGCGTGGGCGCGACAGGGCGACCCGGTGGGAGACCCAGTACTTC
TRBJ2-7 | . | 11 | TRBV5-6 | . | CASSSLYEQYF | TGTGCCAGCAGCTCCCTCTACGAGCAGTACTTC
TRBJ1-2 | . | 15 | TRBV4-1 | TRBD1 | CASSQAAGGFYGYTF | TGCGCCAGCAGCCAAGCGGCAGGGGGATTCTATGGCTACACCTTC
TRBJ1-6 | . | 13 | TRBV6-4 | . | CASRAELNSPLHF | TGTGCCAGCAGGGCGGAACTTAATTCACCCCTCCACTTT
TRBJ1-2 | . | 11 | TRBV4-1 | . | CASSRQEGYTF | TGCGCCAGCAGCCGCCAGGAAGGCTACACCTTC
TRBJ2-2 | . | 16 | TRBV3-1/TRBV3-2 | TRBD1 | CASSPGTGGATGELFF | TGTGCCAGCAGCCCGGGGACAGGGGGCGCCACCGGGGAGCTGTTTTTT
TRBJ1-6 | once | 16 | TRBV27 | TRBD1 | CASLTNRGPYNSPLHF | TGTGCCAGCCTTACCAACAGGGGACCCTATAATTCACCCCTCCACTTT
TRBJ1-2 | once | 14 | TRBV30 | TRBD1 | CAWKQGALPYGYTF | TGTGCCTGGAAGCAGGGGGCGCTCCCTTATGGCTACACCTTC
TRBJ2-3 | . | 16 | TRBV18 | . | CASSPSLGRLTDTQYF | TGTGCCAGCTCACCCTCCCTGGGCAGGCTCACAGATACGCAGTATTTT
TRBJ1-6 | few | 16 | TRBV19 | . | CASRDRQMSSNSPLHF | TGTGCCAGTAGAGACCGACAGATGAGTAGTAATTCACCCCTCCACTTT
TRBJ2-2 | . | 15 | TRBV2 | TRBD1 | CASSLRDSNTGELFF | TGTGCCAGCAGCCTCCGGGACAGCAACACCGGGGAGCTGTTTTTT
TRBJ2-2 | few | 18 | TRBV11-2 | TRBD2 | CASSGGAYGLAGTGELFF | TGTGCCAGCAGCGGCGGAGCGTACGGACTAGCGGGCACCGGGGAGCTGTTTTTT
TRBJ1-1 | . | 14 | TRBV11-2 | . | CASSFTEEWTEAFF | TGTGCCAGCAGCTTTACGGAGGAGTGGACTGAAGCTTTCTTT
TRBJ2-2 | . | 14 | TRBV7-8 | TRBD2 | CASSRTSGTGELFF | TGTGCCAGCAGCAGGACTAGCGGCACCGGGGAGCTGTTTTTT
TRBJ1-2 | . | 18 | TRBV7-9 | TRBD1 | CASSKSPGQGALSAGYTF | TGTGCCAGCAGCAAATCACCGGGACAGGGGGCACTATCGGCGGGCTACACCTTC
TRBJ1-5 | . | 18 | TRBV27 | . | CASSLGGVQHYSNQPQHF | TGTGCCAGCAGTTTAGGAGGTGTACAGCATTATAGCAATCAGCCCCAGCATTTT
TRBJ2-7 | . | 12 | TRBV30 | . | CAWSFTGLEQYF | TGTGCCTGGAGTTTCACAGGGCTCGAGCAGTACTTC
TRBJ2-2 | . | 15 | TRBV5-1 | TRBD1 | CASSLTGGPVGELFF | TGCGCCAGCAGCTTGACAGGGGGACCCGTCGGGGAGCTGTTTTTT